This T cell receptor beta chain stems from a study of response to subunit inactivated influenza vaccine. TCRdb called the RT-PCR reads again in MiXCR, with one record for every CDR3 protein. The sample records 550,000 to 800,000 distinct CDR3 sequences, approximately 15% being singletons. Study-level findings and limits: The study's authors posited that every seasonal influenza vaccination enlists few new T cells.

The CDR3 covers 11 residues. The germline CDR1 and CDR2 sequences are DFQATT and SNEGSKA (reference sequence). Trimming pared 3 bases from V and 8 bases from J, leaving 9 bases between. This clonotype was counted only a few times. The antigen remains unidentified. V usage is TRBV20-1 and J usage is TRBJ2-3; maybe TRBD2 (5 bases). Source: PBMCs from blood, taken about 14 days before vaccination. This sequence was found in a man aged 50 to 60 who received an inactivated influenza vaccine. The CDR3 sequence: CSARSRGTQYF. In nucleotides, the CDR3 is TGCAGTGCTAGGTCTCGGGGTACGCAGTATTTT.